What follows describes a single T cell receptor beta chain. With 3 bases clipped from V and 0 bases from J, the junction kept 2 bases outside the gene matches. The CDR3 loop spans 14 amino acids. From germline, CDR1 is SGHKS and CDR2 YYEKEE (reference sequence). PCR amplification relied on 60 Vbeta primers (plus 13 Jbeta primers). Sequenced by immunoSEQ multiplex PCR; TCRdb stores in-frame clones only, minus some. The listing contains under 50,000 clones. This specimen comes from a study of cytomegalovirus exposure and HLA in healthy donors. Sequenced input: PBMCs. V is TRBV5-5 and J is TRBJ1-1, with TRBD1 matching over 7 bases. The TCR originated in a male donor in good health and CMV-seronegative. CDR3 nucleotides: TGTGCCAGCAGCTATGGGACAGTGAACACTGAAGCTTTCTTT. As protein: CASSYGTVNTEAFF.